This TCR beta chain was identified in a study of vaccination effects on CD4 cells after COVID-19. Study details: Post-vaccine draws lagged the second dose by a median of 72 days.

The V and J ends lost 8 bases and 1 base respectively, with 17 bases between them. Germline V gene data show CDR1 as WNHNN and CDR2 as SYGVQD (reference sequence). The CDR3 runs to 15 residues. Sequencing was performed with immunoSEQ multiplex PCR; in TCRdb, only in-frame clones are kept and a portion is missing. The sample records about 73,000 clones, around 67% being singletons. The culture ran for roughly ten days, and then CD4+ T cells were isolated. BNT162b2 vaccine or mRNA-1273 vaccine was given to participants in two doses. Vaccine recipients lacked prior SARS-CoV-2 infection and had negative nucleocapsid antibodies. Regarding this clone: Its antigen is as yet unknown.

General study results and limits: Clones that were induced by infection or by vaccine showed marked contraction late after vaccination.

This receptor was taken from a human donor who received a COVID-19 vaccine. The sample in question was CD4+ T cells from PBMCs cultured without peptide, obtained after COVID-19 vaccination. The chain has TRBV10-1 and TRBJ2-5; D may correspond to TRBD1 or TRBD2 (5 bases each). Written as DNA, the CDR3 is TGCGCCAGCCCGTTCCCGCTCGGGACCCAAGAGACCCAGTACTTC. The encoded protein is CASPFPLGTQETQYF.